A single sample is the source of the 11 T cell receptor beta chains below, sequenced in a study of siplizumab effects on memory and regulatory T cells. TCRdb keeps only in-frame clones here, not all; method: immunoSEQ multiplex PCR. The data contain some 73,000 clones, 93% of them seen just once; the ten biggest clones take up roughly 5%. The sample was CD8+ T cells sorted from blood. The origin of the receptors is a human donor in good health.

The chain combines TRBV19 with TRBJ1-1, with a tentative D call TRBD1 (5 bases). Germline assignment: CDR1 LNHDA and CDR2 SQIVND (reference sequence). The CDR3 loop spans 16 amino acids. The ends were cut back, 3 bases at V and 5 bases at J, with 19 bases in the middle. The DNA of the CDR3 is TGTGCCAGTAGTATGGGAGGGAGGTCGGGGCGAACTGAAGCTTTCTTT. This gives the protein CASSMGGRSGRTEAFF.

This CDR3 reads CASSVNGELFF. CDR3 bases: TGTGCCAGCAGCGTAAACGGGGAGCTGTTTTTT. This sequence joins TRBV9 and TRBJ2-2, with D unresolved. CDR3 length: 11 residues. The germline CDR1 and CDR2 sequences are SGDLS and YYNGEE. The ends were cut back, 1 base at V and 7 bases at J, with 2 bases in the middle. Full variable domain (outside the CDR3, taken from reference TRBV9 and TRBJ2-2): DSGVTQTPKHLITATGQRVTLRCSPRSGDLSVYWYQQSLDQGLQFLIQYYNGEERAKGNILERFSAQQFPDLHSELNLSSLELGDSALYFCASSVNGELFFGEGSRLTVL.

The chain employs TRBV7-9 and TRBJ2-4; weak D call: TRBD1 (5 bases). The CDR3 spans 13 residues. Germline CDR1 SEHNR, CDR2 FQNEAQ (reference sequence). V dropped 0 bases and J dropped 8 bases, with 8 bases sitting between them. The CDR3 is CASSLAQGYIQYF. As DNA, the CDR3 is TGTGCCAGCAGCTTAGCGCAGGGTTACATTCAGTACTTC.

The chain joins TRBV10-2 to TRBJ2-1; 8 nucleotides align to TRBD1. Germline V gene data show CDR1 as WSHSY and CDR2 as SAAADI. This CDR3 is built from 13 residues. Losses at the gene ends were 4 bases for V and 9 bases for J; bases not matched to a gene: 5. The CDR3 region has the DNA TGCGCCAGCAGTGGGGGACAGGCCGGTGAGCAGTTCTTC. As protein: CASSGGQAGEQFF.

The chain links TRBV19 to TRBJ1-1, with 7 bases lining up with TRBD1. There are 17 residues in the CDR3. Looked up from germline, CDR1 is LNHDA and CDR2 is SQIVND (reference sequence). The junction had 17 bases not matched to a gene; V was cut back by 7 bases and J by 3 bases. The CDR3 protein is CASKEGAGSLSDTEAFF. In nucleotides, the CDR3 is TGTGCCAGTAAAGAGGGGGCAGGGTCTCTTTCGGACACTGAAGCTTTCTTT.

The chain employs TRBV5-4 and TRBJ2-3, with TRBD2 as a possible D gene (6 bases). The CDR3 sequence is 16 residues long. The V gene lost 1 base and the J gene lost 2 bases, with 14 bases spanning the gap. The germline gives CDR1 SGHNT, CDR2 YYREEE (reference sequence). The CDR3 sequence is CASSLTGTGITDTQYF. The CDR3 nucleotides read TGTGCCAGCAGCTTGACCGGGACTGGGATCACAGATACGCAGTATTTT.

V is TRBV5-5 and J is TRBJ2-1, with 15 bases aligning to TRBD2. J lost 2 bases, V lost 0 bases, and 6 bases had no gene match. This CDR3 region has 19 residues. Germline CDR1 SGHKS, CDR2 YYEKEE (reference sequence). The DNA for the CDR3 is TGTGCCAGCAGCTTGGCGGGACTAGCGGGGGGAGCTCCCTACAATGAGCAGTTCTTC. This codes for CASSLAGLAGGAPYNEQFF.

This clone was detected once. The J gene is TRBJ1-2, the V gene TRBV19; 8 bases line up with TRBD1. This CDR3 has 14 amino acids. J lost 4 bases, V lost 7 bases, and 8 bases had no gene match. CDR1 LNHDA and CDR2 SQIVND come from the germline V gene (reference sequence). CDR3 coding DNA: TGTGCCAGTACCGACGAGACAGGGGCCTATGGCTACACCTTC. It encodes CASTDETGAYGYTF.

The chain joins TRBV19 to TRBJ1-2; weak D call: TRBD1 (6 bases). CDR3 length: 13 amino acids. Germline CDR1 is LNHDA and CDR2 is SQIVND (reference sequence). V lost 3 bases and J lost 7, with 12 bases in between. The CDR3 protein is CASSILQGAGYTF. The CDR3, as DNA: TGTGCCAGTAGTATCCTACAGGGAGCTGGCTACACCTTC.

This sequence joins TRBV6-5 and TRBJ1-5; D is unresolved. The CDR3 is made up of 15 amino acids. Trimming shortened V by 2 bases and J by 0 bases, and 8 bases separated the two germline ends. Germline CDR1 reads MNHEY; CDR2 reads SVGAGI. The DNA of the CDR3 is TGTGCCAGCAGTTACGTGGCTCATAGCAATCAGCCCCAGCATTTT. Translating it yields CASSYVAHSNQPQHF.

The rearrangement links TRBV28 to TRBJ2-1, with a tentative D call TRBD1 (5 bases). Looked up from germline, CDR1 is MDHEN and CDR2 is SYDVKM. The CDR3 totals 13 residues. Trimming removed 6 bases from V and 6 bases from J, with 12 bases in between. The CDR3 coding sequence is TGTGCCAGCAGATCGAAGACAGTCAATGAGCAGTTCTTC. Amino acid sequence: CASRSKTVNEQFF.